This T cell receptor beta chain emerged from a study of blood T cell repertoires in COVID-19 (dated by TCRdb to the early 2020s). A note on the overall study: The collaborator samples originated in the United States, Italy and Spain and spanned the acute and convalescent phases of COVID-19. The material from the prospective study consisted of cDNA or gDNA derived from T cells, B-cell-depleted T cells, or PBMCs. Subjects who had been exposed to COVID-19, were actively infected with it, or had recovered from it provided the deeply sampled blood TCRbeta repertoires that made up the dataset. A freely available public database, intended as a resource for researchers studying the immune response to SARS-CoV-2, is where the repertoires were released. Samples came from the ongoing ImmuneRACE study (first 160 participants) plus 1,254 subjects from 6 global collaborators. A de-identified subject ID, COVID-19 status, age in years and sex were almost always included in the sample metadata. HLA class I and class II types, where available, came from metadata supplied by the sample provider rather than from assay-based typing.

TCRbeta CDR3 regions were amplified from genomic DNA using the immunoSEQ Assay, a bias-controlled multiplex PCR. The original pipeline was this. Within the assay, amplification of reference gene primers was used to estimate how many nucleated cells each sample contained. To quantify the absolute abundance of each unique TCRbeta CDR3 rearrangement, sequence reads were collapsed and filtered. For each sample, productive Simpson clonality was calculated as the square root of Simpson's diversity index over productive rearrangements. What TCRdb holds here is the immuneACCESS table cut down to in-frame rearrangements. Part of the clones is not present; checked against another copy, under half of the missing clones reflect an unresolved V gene, and the others are unexplained. V and J calls plus clone size are reproduced from that table; the DNA served to infer D and trimming. The sample table lists approximately 97,000 clones, around 85% of them with a count of one. Roughly an eighth of the sample is held by the ten biggest clonotypes.

As to this clone: Its target antigen remains unknown. No much larger clone exists at a distance of one base, and base qualities are not known.

Overall results and qualifications from the work: Clinical and demographic metadata were provided uncurated, with the amount varying by source and participant.

The collaborating institutions used their own protocols to collect whole blood in K2EDTA tubes. For TCRbeta analysis, collaborators shipped samples in one of three forms: frozen whole blood, isolated PBMCs, or DNA extracted from either of those sample types. Trimming removed 2 bases from V and 3 bases from J, leaving 11 bases between the germline ends. The CDR3, cysteine through phenylalanine, is 14 amino acids long. Only the CDR3 region is kept as DNA, spanning 42 bases read in frame from base 1. The germline V gene yields SGHRS for CDR1 and YFSETQ for CDR2. The origin of this receptor is a human donor in a cohort sampled during active COVID-19. The material sequenced was peripheral blood. Recombination linked TRBV5-1 to TRBJ1-1, with the D gene uncertain. The CDR3 protein: CASSFAGRDTEAFF. The DNA sequence is TGCGCCAGCAGCTTTGCCGGGCGGGACACTGAAGCTTTCTTT.